Given below is one T cell receptor (beta chain) in context. These data belong to a study of blood T cell repertoires in COVID-19. Overall study context: Italy, Spain and the United States were the sources of the convalescent and acute COVID-19 samples.

Trimming at V came to 6 bases and at J to 3 bases, leaving 5 bases not matched to a gene. CDR3 size: 14 residues. Germline lookup yields CDR1 LNHDA and CDR2 SQIVND (reference sequence). In the original processing: Researchers report that nucleated cell counts were estimated from reference gene primer amplification. The assay was immunoSEQ multiplex PCR, and TCRdb's table has in-frame clones only and misses some. D and trimming were read from the DNA, whereas the V and J calls and clone size are those reported in that table. This sample has some 200,000 clones, with about four fifths found just once. The sequence came from a middle-aged woman with acute or convalescent COVID-19. The source material was peripheral blood. The V gene is TRBV19, the J gene TRBJ2-1, with 7 bases fitting TRBD1. The chain's CDR3 is CASRTGTDYNEQFF. CDR3 in DNA: TGTGCCAGTAGAACCGGGACAGACTACAATGAGCAGTTCTTC.